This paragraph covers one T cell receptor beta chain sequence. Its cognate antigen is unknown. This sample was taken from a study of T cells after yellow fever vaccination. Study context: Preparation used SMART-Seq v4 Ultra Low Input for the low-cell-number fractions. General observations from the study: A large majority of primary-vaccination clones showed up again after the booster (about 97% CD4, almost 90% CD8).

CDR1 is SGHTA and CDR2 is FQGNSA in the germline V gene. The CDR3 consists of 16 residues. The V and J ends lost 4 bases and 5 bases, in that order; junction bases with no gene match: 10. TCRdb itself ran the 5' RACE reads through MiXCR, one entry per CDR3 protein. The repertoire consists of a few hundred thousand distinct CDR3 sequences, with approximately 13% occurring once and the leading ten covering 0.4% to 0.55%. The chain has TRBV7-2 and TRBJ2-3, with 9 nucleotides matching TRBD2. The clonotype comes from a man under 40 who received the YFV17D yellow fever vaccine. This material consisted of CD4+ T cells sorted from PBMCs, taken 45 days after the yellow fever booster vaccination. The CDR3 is CASSSRLAGVRDTQYF. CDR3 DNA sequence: TGTGCCAGCAGCTCTAGATTAGCGGGAGTGAGAGATACGCAGTATTTT. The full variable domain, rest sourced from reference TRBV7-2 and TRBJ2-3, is GAGVSQSPSNKVTEKGKDVELRCDPISGHTALYWYRQSLGQGLEFLIYFQGNSAPDKSGLPSDRFSAERTGGSVSTLTIQRTQQEDSAVYLCASSSRLAGVRDTQYFGPGTRLTVL.